The source of this T cell receptor (beta chain) is a study of CD8 T cells in ankylosing spondylitis (dated by TCRdb to the late 2010s). Regarding the study in general: To find TCR variants linked to disease, the study profiled T cell receptor beta repertoires in ankylosing spondylitis patients and healthy donors. Peripheral blood was sampled, and synovial fluid was additionally collected from ankylosing spondylitis patients. The whole study cohort included some 100 healthy donors and 25 ankylosing spondylitis patients.

Results and caveats for the whole study, not just this receptor: A TCR beta motif of 8 or 9 highly homologous amino acid variants appeared characteristic of blood from ankylosing spondylitis patients. Some of the motif variants had been reported before in the synovial fluid and blood of reactive arthritis patients, a finding that suggests common disease-initiation mechanisms. The disease-linked clones were reported as significantly enriched in matched synovial fluid samples from ankylosing spondylitis patients. The disease-linked clones showed a CD8+ phenotype and occurred at relatively low frequencies in peripheral blood.

Synovial fluid samples were matched to blood samples from the same ankylosing spondylitis patients. TCRdb shows the sequencer as Illumina HiSeq 2500. Quantitative 5'-RACE with molecular barcodes was used to prepare TCR beta libraries. As for how the authors treated the data: A new computational method, built on a probabilistic model of VDJ rearrangement, was used to identify disease-linked TCR variants. In TCRdb, the public reads were trimmed at Q25 with fastp and aligned with MiXCR, with productive beta chains retained. Each record represents a unique CDR3 protein, reported with the most common genes and DNA among its rows. These V and J calls originate from TCRdb's pipeline instead of the authors' own analysis. The sample table holds 130,000 to 150,000 distinct CDR3 sequences, of which about 8% were seen once. Approximately 7% of the sample is in the top ten clones. The CDR3 numbers 16 residues from cysteine through phenylalanine. Solely the CDR3 DNA is kept, with 48 bases framed from the first base. V is cut back by 6 bases and J by 2 bases, with 11 bases in the junction unmatched.

This clonotype was seen at least ten times. The specificity of this receptor is unknown. There are no base qualities to consult, and no much larger clone falls within one base. The source is a male donor with ankylosing spondylitis. The sequence is built from TRBV12-3 or TRBV12-4 and TRBJ1-2; 8 of the junction bases match TRBD1. The sequenced material came from synovial fluid, either unsorted or a sorted T cell fraction (not recorded which). The CDR3 region has the sequence CASRGNWDRRNYGYTF. The DNA is TGTGCCAGCAGGGGGAACTGGGACAGGAGAAACTATGGCTACACCTTC.